This is a list of T cell receptor beta chains from one sample in a study of T cells in Graves' hyperthyroidism and ophthalmopathy. MiXCR, run by TCRdb on the multiplex PCR reads, gives a single entry per CDR3 protein. The repertoire holds over 400,000 distinct CDR3 sequences, under 25% seen once, with around 50% in the top ten. The specimen was blood. The origin of the receptors is a woman in her 70s with Graves' ophthalmopathy. CDR3s include the opening cysteine and the closing phenylalanine or tryptophan. D genes are given only for firm matches. Clone size is stated in some rows and not others, as once, few, many or a class when expanded.

TRBD1	once	TRBV4-2	TRBJ1-1	TGTGCCAGCAGCCAAGACTCGGGACAGATACTGACTGAAGCTTTCTTT	CASSQDSGQILTEAFF
-	few	TRBV2	TRBJ2-2	TGTGCCAGCAGTGTACTACAGAACACCGGGGAGCTGTTTTTT	CASSVLQNTGELFF
TRBD2	-	TRBV7-8	TRBJ2-1	TGTGCCAGCAGCTCAGCAACGGGGGGTTGGAATGAGCAGTTCTTC	CASSSATGGWNEQFF
-	-	TRBV20-1	TRBJ1-1	TGCAGTGCTGTTCTCATCGGAGCTTTCTTT	CSAVLIGAFF
TRBD2	-	TRBV13	TRBJ2-5	TGTGCCAGCAGTTCCTTAGCGGGATCCTTGGGGGAGACCCAGTACTTC	CASSSLAGSLGETQYF
-	many	TRBV11-2	TRBJ2-2	TGTGCCAGCAGCTTGGGTGGGTCCGGCACCGGGGAGCTGTTTTTT	CASSLGGSGTGELFF
-	-	TRBV6-1	TRBJ2-7	TGTGCCAGCAGTTCCCTTCCCGCATCCTACGAGCAGTACTTC	CASSSLPASYEQYF
TRBD1	few	TRBV6-5	TRBJ2-6	TGTGCCAGCAGTTACGCCGGGACAGGGAGGTCTGGGGCCAACGTCCTGACTTTC	CASSYAGTGRSGANVLTF
-	few	TRBV5-5	TRBJ1-1	TGTGCCAGCAGCAACATAAATGAAGCTTTCTTT	CASSNINEAFF
TRBD2	few	TRBV7-7	TRBJ2-3	TGTGCTAGCGCGTCGGGCGGGAGCCGCACAGATACGCAGTATTTT	CASASGGSRTDTQYF
-	-	TRBV5-1	TRBJ1-1	TGCGCCAGCAGCGCAACCGAGGGAAAGAACACTGAAGCTTTCTTT	CASSATEGKNTEAFF
TRBD1	-	TRBV10-1	TRBJ2-1	TGCGCCAGCAGTGGGGGGCCCACAGGGGCCAACCTATACAATGAGCAGTTCTTC	CASSGGPTGANLYNEQFF
-	-	TRBV20-1	TRBJ2-7	TGCAGTGCTAGAGATCTCGGCCGCACCTACGAGCAGTACTTC	CSARDLGRTYEQYF
TRBD1	many	TRBV28	TRBJ2-7	TGTGCCAGCAGGTTAGCTGCGGGACAGGGCCCCTACGAGCAGTACTTC	CASRLAAGQGPYEQYF
TRBD2	once	TRBV30	TRBJ2-5	TGTGCCTGGAAGCTAGCGGGAGGGACGGAGACCCAGTACTTC	CAWKLAGGTETQYF
-	-	TRBV25-1	TRBJ2-1	TGTGCCAGCAGTATACTCATCAATGAGCAGTTCTTC	CASSILINEQFF
-	-	TRBV10-3	TRBJ2-3	TGTGCCATCAGTGCCGTCGCAGATACGCAGTATTTT	CAISAVADTQYF
-	few	TRBV7-3	TRBJ2-3	TGTGCCAGCAGCTTAAAAAAGGGGGCGGGAGTTGTAGATACGCAGTATTTT	CASSLKKGAGVVDTQYF
TRBD2	-	TRBV5-1	TRBJ2-1	TGCGCCAGCGGACCTAGCGGGAGGCAAATTTACAATGAGCAGTTCTTC	CASGPSGRQIYNEQFF
TRBD1	-	TRBV7-9	TRBJ1-2	TGTGCCAGCAGCCCAAAAACAGGGGCCGCCTATGGCTACACCTTC	CASSPKTGAAYGYTF
-	many	TRBV7-3	TRBJ2-1	TGTGCCAGCAGCTTGGCGGGAATGCAGTTCTTC	CASSLAGMQFF